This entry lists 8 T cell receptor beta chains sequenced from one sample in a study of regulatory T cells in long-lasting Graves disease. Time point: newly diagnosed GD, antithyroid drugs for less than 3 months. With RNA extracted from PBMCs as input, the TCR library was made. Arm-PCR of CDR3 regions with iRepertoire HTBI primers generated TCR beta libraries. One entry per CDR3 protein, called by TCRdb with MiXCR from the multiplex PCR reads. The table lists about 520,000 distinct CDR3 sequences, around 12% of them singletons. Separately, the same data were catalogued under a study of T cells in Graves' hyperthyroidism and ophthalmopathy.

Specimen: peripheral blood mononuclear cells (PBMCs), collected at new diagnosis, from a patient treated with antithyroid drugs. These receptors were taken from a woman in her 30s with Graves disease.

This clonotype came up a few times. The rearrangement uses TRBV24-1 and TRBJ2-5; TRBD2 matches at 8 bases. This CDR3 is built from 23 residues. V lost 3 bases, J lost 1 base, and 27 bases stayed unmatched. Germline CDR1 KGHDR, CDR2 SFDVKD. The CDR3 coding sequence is TGTGCCACCAGTGATCCCTCGGGGGGGACACGACCCTCGCTCTTCACGTCCCAAGAGACCCAGTACTTC. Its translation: CATSDPSGGTRPSLFTSQETQYF.

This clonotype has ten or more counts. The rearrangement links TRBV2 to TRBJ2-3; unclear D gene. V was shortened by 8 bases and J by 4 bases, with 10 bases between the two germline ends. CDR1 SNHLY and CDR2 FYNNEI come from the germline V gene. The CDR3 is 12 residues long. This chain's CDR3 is CASYGWADTQYF. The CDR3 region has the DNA TGTGCCAGCTACGGATGGGCAGATACGCAGTATTTT.

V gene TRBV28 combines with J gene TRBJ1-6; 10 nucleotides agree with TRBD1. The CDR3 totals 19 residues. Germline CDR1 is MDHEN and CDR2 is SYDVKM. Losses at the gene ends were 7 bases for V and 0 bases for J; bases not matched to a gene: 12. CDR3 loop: CASKDIRGQGSSYNSPLHF. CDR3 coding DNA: TGTGCCAGCAAAGACATTCGGGGACAGGGGAGCTCCTATAATTCACCCCTCCACTTT.

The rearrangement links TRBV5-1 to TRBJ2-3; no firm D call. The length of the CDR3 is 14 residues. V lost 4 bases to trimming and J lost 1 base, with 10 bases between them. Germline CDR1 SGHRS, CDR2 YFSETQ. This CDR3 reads CASSPWVGTDTQYF. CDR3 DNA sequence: TGCGCCAGCAGCCCATGGGTTGGCACAGATACGCAGTATTTT.

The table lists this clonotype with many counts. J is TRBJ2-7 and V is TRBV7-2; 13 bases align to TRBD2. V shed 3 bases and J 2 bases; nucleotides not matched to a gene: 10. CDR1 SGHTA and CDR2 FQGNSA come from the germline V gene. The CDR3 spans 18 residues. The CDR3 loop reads CASSFGLAGVRVAYEQYF. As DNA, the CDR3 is TGTGCCAGCAGCTTTGGACTAGCGGGAGTCAGGGTTGCCTACGAGCAGTACTTC.

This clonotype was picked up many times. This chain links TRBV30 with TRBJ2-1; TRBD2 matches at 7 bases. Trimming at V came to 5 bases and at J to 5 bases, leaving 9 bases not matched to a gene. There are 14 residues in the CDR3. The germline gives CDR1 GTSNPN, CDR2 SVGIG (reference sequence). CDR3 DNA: TGTGCCTGGCAACAAAGCGGGATCCACAATGAGCAGTTCTTC. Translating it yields CAWQQSGIHNEQFF.

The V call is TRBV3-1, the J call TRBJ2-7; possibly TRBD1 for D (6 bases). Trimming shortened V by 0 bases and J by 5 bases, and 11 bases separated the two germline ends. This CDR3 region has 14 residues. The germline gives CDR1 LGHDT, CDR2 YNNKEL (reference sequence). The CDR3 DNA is TGTGCCAGCAGCCAAGAGCAGGGGCGCGACGAGCAGTACTTC. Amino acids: CASSQEQGRDEQYF.

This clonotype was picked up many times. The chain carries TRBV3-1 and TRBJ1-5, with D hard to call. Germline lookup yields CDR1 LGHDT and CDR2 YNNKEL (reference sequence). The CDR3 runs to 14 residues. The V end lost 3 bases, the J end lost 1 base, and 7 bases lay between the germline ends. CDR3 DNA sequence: TGTGCCAGCAGCCAGTACGTCAGCAATCAGCCCCAGCATTTT. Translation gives CASSQYVSNQPQHF. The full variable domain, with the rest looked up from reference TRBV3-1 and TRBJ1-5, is DTAVSQTPKYLVTQMGNDKSIKCEQNLGHDTMYWYKQDSKKFLKIMFSYNNKELIINETVPNRFSPKSPDKAHLNLHINSLELGDSAVYFCASSQYVSNQPQHFGDGTRLSIL.